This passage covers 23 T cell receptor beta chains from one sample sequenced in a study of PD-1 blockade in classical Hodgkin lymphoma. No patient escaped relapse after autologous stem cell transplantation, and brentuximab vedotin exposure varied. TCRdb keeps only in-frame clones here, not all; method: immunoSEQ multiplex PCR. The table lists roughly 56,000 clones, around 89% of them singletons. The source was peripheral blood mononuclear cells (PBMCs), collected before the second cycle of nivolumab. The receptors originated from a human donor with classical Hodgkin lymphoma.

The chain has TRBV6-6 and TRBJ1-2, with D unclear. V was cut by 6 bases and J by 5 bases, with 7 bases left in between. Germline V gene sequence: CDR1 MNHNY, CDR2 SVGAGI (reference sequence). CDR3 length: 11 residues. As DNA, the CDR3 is TGTGCCAGCAGCCCCGGGTATGGCTACACCTTC. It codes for CASSPGYGYTF.

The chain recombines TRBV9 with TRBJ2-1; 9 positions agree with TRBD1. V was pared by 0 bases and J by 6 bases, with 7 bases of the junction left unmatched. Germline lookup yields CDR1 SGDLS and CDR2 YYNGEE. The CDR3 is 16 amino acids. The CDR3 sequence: CASSVAWGQGSNEQFF. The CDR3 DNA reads TGTGCCAGCAGCGTAGCTTGGGGACAGGGAAGCAATGAGCAGTTCTTC.

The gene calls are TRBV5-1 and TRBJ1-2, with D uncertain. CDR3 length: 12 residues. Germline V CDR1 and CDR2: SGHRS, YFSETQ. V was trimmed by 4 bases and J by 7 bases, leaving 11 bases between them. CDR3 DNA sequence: TGCGCCAGCAGCCCAGAAGGTAGTGGCTACACCTTC. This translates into CASSPEGSGYTF.

This chain's CDR3 is CATSRGVVGADGYTF. In DNA form, the CDR3 reads TGTGCCACCAGCAGGGGTGTGGTTGGCGCGGATGGCTACACCTTC. The chain is built from TRBV15 and TRBJ1-2, with D unclear. Germline lookup yields CDR1 LNHNV and CDR2 YYDKDF (reference sequence). This CDR3 contains 15 residues. Trimming stripped 3 bases from V and 6 bases from J, with 17 bases between.

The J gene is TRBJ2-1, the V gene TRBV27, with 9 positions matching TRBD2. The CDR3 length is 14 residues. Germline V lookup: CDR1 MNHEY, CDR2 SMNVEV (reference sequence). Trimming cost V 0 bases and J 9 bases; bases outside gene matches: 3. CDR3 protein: CASSLSPSGVEQFF. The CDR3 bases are TGTGCCAGCAGTTTATCGCCTAGCGGGGTTGAGCAGTTCTTC.

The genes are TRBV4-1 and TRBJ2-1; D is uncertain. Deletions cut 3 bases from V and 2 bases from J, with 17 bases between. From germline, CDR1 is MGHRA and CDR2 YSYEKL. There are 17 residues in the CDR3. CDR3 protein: CASSHSKGGGTYNEQFF. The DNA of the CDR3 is TGCGCCAGCAGCCATTCCAAAGGTGGTGGCACCTACAATGAGCAGTTCTTC.

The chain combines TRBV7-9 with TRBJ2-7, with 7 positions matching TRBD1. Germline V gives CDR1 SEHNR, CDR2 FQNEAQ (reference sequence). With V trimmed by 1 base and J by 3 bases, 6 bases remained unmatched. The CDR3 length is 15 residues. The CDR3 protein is CASSLETGDVYEQYF. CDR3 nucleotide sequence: TGTGCCAGCAGCTTAGAAACAGGGGACGTCTACGAGCAGTACTTC.

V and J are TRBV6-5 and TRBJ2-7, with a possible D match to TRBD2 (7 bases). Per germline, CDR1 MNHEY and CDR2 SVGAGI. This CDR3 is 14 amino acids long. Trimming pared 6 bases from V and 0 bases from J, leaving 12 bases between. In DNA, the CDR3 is TGTGCCAGCAGGGGAGGGGGGGGCTCCTACGAGCAGTACTTC. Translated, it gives CASRGGGGSYEQYF.

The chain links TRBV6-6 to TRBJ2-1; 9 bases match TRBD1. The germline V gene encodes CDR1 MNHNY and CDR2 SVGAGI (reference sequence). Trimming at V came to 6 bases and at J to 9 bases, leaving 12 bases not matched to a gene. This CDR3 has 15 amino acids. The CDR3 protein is CASSRRGTGTIEQFF. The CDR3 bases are TGTGCCAGCAGCCGAAGAGGGACAGGGACAATTGAGCAGTTCTTC.

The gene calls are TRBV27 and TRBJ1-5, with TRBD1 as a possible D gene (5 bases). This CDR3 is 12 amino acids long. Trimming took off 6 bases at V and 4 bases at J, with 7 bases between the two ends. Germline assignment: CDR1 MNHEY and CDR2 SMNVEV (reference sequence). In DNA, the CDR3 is TGTGCCAGCAGGGCAGGGAATCAGCCCCAGCATTTT. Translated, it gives CASRAGNQPQHF.

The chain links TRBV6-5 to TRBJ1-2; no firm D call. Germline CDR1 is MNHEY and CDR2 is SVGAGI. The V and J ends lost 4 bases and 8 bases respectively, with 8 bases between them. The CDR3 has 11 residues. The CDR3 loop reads CASSSPSGYTF. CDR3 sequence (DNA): TGTGCCAGCAGTTCCCCCTCCGGCTACACCTTC.

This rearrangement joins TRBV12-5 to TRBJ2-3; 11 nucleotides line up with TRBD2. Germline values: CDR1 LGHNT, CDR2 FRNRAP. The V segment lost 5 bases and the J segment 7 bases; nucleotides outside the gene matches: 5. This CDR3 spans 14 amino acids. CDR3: CASGPSGGPNTQYF. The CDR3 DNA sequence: TGTGCTAGTGGTCCTAGCGGGGGGCCAAATACGCAGTATTTT.

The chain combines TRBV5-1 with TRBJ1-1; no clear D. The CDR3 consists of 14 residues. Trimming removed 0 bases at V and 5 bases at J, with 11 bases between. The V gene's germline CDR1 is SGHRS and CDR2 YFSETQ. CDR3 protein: CASSLEAEITEAFF. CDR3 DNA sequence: TGCGCCAGCAGCTTGGAAGCGGAAATTACTGAAGCTTTCTTT.

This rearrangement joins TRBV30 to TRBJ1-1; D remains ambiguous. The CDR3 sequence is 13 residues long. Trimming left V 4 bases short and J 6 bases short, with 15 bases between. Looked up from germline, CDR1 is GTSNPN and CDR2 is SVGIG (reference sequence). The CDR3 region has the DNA TGTGCCTGGAATCTGGCTGTTGGCGCTGAAGCTTTCTTT. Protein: CAWNLAVGAEAFF.

DNA for the CDR3: TGCGCCAGCAGCTTGGGCGACAGTTCGGGCGAGCAGTACTTC. It encodes CASSLGDSSGEQYF. The genes are TRBV5-1 and TRBJ2-7, with a possible D match to TRBD1 (5 bases). This CDR3 has 14 residues. The V end was cut by 0 bases, the J end by 6 bases, with 13 bases between. Germline V gene data show CDR1 as SGHRS and CDR2 as YFSETQ.

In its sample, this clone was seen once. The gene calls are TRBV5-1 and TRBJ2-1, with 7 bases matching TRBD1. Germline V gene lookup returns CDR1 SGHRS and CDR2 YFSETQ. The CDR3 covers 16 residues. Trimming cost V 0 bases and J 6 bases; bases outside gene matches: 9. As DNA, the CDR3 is TGCGCCAGCAGCTTGGTCGTGACAGGGACGGGCAATGAGCAGTTCTTC. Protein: CASSLVVTGTGNEQFF.

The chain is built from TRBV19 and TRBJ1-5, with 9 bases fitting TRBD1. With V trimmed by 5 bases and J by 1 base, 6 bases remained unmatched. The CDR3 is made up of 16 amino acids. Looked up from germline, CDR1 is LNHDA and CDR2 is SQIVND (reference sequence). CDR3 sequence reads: CASSRGQGRSNQPQHF. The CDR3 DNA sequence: TGTGCCAGTAGTCGGGGACAGGGACGGAGCAATCAGCCCCAGCATTTT.

The CDR3 reads CASSPSNSPLHF. In nucleotides, the CDR3 is TGTGCCAGTAGTCCCTCAAATTCACCCCTCCACTTT. The chain joins TRBV19 to TRBJ1-6; D gene uncertain. Trimming removed 5 bases at V and 7 bases at J, with 6 bases between. The CDR3 has 12 amino acids. Germline V gene sequence: CDR1 LNHDA, CDR2 SQIVND (reference sequence).

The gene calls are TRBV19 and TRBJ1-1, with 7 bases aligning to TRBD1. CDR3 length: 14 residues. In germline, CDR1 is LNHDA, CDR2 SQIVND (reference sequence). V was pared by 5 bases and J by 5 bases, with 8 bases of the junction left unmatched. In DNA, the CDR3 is TGTGCCAGTAGTCTCAGGGGGGGTAGTACTGAAGCTTTCTTT. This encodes CASSLRGGSTEAFF.

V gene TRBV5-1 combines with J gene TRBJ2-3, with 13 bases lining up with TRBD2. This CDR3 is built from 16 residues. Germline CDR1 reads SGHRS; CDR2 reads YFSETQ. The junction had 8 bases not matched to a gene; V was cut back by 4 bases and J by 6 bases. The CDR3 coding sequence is TGCGCCAGCAGCCTAACTAGCGGGGGGGCCGGCGATACGCAGTATTTT. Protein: CASSLTSGGAGDTQYF. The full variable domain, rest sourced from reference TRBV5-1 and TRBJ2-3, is KAGVTQTPRYLIKTRGQQVTLSCSPISGHRSVSWYQQTPGQGLQFLFEYFSETQRNKGNFPGRFSGRQFSNSRSEMNVSTLELGDSALYLCASSLTSGGAGDTQYFGPGTRLTVL.

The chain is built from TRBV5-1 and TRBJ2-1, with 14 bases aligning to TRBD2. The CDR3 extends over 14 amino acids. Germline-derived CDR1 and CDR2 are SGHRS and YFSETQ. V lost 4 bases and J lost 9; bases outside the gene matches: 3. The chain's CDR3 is CASSLGLAGVEQFF. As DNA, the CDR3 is TGCGCCAGCAGCCTGGGACTAGCGGGGGTTGAGCAGTTCTTC.

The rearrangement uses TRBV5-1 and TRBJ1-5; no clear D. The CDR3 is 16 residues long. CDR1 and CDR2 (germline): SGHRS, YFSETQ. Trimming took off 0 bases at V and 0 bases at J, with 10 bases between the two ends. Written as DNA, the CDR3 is TGCGCCAGCAGCTTGGGGGCAGGCCATAGCAATCAGCCCCAGCATTTT. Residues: CASSLGAGHSNQPQHF.

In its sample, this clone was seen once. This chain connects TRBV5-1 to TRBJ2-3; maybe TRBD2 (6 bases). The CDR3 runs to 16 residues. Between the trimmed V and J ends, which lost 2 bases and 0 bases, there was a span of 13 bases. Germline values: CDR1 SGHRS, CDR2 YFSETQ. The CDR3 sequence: CASSFGEAPSTDTQYF. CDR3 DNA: TGCGCCAGCAGCTTCGGGGAGGCGCCTAGCACAGATACGCAGTATTTT.